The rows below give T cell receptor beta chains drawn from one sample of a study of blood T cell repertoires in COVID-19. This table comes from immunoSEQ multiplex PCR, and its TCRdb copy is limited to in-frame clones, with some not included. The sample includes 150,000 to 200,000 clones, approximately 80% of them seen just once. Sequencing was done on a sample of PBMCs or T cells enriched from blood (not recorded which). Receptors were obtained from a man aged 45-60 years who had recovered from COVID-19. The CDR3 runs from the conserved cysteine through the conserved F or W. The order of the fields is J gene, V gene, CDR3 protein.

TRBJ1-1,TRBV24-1,CATSDRQGGDAFF
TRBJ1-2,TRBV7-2,CASSFLGQGSYGYTF
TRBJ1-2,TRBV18,CASSPSGGTNYGYTF
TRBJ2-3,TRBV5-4,CASSWGLAPDTQYF
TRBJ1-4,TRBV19,CATAGQGGEKLFF
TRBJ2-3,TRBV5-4,CASSPDTSGTPIYTQYF
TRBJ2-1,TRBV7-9,CASSPFREGAYNEQFF
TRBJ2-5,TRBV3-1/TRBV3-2,CASSQVTGTSGPLMETQYF
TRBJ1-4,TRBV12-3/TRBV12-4,CASSLAGEKLFF
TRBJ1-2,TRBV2,CASSEIGQGPYGYTF
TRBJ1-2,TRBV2,CASKELDHGYTF
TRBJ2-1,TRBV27,CASSPRDRANNEQFF
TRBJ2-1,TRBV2,CAGTRDRGNEQFF
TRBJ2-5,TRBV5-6,CASSLESGRAQETQYF
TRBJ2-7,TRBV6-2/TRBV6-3,CASSLSGRAYEQYF
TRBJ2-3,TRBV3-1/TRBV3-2,CASSHPGLAGGTTDTQYF
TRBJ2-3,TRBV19,CASSTPWLTDTQYF
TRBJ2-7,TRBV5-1,CASTTGTHYEQYF
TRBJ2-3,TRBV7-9,CASIRRSLDTQYF
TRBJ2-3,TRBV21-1,CASSKPGQGADTQYF
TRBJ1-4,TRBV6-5,CASSSSGGRGEKLFF
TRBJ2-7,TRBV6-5,CASSYSEGSRGTF
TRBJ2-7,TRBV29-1,CSASARTSSAYEQYF
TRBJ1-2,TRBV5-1,CASTLATGGDGYTF
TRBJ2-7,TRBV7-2,CASSLMGQRSYEQYF
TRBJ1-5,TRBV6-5,CASSSVGVSNQPQHF
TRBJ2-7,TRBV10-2,CASSGALAYEQYF
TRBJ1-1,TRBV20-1,CSARANTEAFF
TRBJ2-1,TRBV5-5,CASSLDLAGGLLNEQFF
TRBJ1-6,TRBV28,CASSYVGEGDNSPLHF
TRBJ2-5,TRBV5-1,CASSPHGQEETQYF
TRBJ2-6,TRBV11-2,CASSSAGSGANVLTF
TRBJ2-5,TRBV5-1,CASSMEAGGTLQTQYF
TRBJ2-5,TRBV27,CASSLWASGRGETQYF
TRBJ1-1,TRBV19,CASSARTSDRVGAFF
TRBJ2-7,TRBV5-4,CASSLGQGIYEQYF
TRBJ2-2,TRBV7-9,CASSFSDTGELFF
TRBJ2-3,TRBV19,CASKPGQTYDTQYF
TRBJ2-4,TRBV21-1,CASSKSPGTRGKNIQYF
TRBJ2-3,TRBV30,CAWRATDTQYF
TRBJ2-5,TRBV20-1,CSASLDSQETQYF